The present T cell receptor beta chain was sequenced within a study of OX40 agonist ivuxolimab in advanced cancers. About the study: Three patients had partial responses: one hepatocellular carcinoma, two cutaneous melanoma.

Method: immunoSEQ multiplex PCR; TCRdb's copy keeps in-frame clones and lacks some. The sample consists of 39,000 or so clones, about 86% of them appearing once. V was pared by 2 bases and J by 5 bases, with 17 bases between. Germline V gene lookup returns CDR1 SGHTA and CDR2 FQGNSA. CDR3 length: 16 amino acids. The source material was CD4+ or CD8+ T cells sorted from blood, sampled in a trial of the OX40 agonist ivuxolimab. The chain combines TRBV7-2 with TRBJ2-3, with D maybe TRBD1 (6 bases). The receptor was isolated from an adult with an advanced solid tumor such as melanoma, head and neck, liver or kidney cancer. The CDR3 region is CASSLFSLGARDTQYF. The CDR3 DNA sequence: TGTGCCAGCAGCTTATTCAGCTTGGGGGCGAGAGATACGCAGTATTTT.